The clone carrying this T cell receptor (beta chain) occurred many times. The target antigen is unknown. The data are from a study of T-cell reconstitution after alpha-beta-depleted transplantation in children. Study-wide points: Reportedly, alpha-beta T cells present about two months post-transplant originated from several hundred expanded clones of graft origin. In some patients, recipient T cells and intrathymic progenitors surviving conditioning explained high day-60 diversity. By one year post-transplant, T-cell counts and diversity largely arose from T cells that were newly produced.

Using unique molecular identifiers, the investigators prepared the TCRbeta library. TCRdb recomputed calls from the PCR reads with MiXCR, one row per CDR3 protein. Of about 590,000 distinct CDR3 sequences in the sample, 13% are singletons; the top ten hold approximately 2%. The origin of this receptor is a male patient younger than 18 who had a stem cell transplant for acute myeloid leukemia, so the T cells may come from the graft donor. This sample comprised PBMCs, mostly from graft donor cells, obtained 360 days after TCRalphabeta/CD19-depleted stem cell transplant.

CDR3 sequence reads: CASSFGGHTGELFF. The DNA for the CDR3 is TGTGCCAGCAGCTTCGGGGGCCACACCGGGGAGCTGTTTTTT. V and J are TRBV7-9 and TRBJ2-2; D tentatively reads TRBD1 or TRBD2 (6 bases each). The germline gives CDR1 SEHNR, CDR2 FQNEAQ (reference sequence). CDR3 length: 14 amino acids. Trimming removed 3 bases at V and 3 bases at J, with 8 bases between.